One and the same sample provided the 10 T cell receptor beta chains below, sequenced in a study of PD-1 blockade in classical Hodgkin lymphoma. Assay used: immunoSEQ multiplex PCR; TCRdb lists only in-frame clones, some missing. The table lists 40,000 to 45,000 clones, 78% of them singletons. Each and every patient relapsed after autologous stem cell transplantation, and patients got differing brentuximab vedotin exposure. Material: peripheral blood mononuclear cells (PBMCs), obtained at baseline. Receptor source: a human donor with classical Hodgkin lymphoma.

The V gene is TRBV11-2, the J gene TRBJ2-5; TRBD2 matches 11 bases. The V gene end was trimmed by 5 bases and the J gene end by 1 base; junction bases not matched to a gene: 6. CDR3 length: 16 amino acids. CDR1 SGHAT and CDR2 FQNNGV come from the germline V gene. CDR3 sequence: CASSIFGTSGQETQYF. For the CDR3, the DNA is TGTGCCAGCAGCATCTTTGGGACTAGCGGCCAAGAGACCCAGTACTTC. Using reference TRBV11-2 and TRBJ2-5 for the parts outside the CDR3, the full variable domain is EAGVAQSPRYKIIEKRQSVAFWCNPISGHATLYWYQQILGQGPKLLIQFQNNGVVDDSQLPKDRFSAERLKGVDSTLKIQPAKLEDSAVYLCASSIFGTSGQETQYFGPGTRLLVL.

J is TRBJ2-5 and V is TRBV11-2; D is uncertain. This CDR3 comprises 11 residues. The germline CDR1 and CDR2 sequences are SGHAT and FQNNGV. V lost 5 bases to trimming and J lost 4 bases, with 5 bases between them. This CDR3 reads CASSASETQYF. The CDR3 DNA sequence: TGTGCCAGCAGCGCTTCAGAGACCCAGTACTTC.

The J gene is TRBJ1-6, the V gene TRBV7-9; D might be TRBD1 (6 bases). Trimming removed 8 bases from V and 0 bases from J, with 14 bases in between. From germline, CDR1 is SEHNR and CDR2 FQNEAQ (reference sequence). The CDR3 covers 16 residues. In DNA form, the CDR3 reads TGTGCCAGCGGGCAGGGGAGTCGCTCCTATAATTCACCCCTCCACTTT. It translates to CASGQGSRSYNSPLHF.

Here the CDR3 DNA reads TGTGCCAGCAGAGGGGAAATGAACACTGAAGCTTTCTTT. Translated: CASRGEMNTEAFF. This chain uses TRBV2 with TRBJ1-1, with D maybe TRBD1 (5 bases). The V gene lost 6 bases and the J gene lost 0 bases, with 8 bases spanning the gap. Per germline, CDR1 SNHLY and CDR2 FYNNEI. CDR3 size: 13 residues.

The genes are TRBV19 and TRBJ2-6; D is uncertain. Germline-derived CDR1 and CDR2 are LNHDA and SQIVND (reference sequence). V was pared by 6 bases and J by 0 bases, with 21 bases between. The CDR3 has 19 amino acids. CDR3 sequence reads: CASSSPADKAHSGANVLTF. CDR3 bases: TGTGCCAGTAGCTCGCCGGCGGATAAGGCTCACTCTGGGGCCAACGTCCTGACTTTC.

The chain uses TRBV2 and TRBJ2-7; D gene uncertain. V dropped 2 bases and J dropped 6 bases, with 14 bases sitting between them. CDR3 length: 14 amino acids. In germline, CDR1 is SNHLY, CDR2 FYNNEI. This CDR3 is CASSEPPHVREQYF. CDR3 nucleotides: TGTGCCAGCAGTGAACCCCCTCATGTACGCGAGCAGTACTTC. Drawing the rest from reference TRBV2 and TRBJ2-7, the complete variable domain is EPEVTQTPSHQVTQMGQEVILRCVPISNHLYFYWYRQILGQKVEFLVSFYNNEISEKSEIFDDQFSVERPDGSNFTLKIRSTKLEDSAMYFCASSEPPHVREQYFGPGTRLTVT.

The chain joins TRBV5-1 to TRBJ2-7; D perhaps matches TRBD2 (6 bases). Trimming shortened V by 4 bases and J by 6 bases, and 20 bases separated the two germline ends. This CDR3 contains 15 residues. Looked up from germline, CDR1 is SGHRS and CDR2 is YFSETQ. The CDR3: CASSPPDNWGGEQYF. Written as DNA, the CDR3 is TGCGCCAGCAGCCCGCCGGACAATTGGGGAGGCGAGCAGTACTTC.

This chain links TRBV7-2 with TRBJ2-2, with D perhaps matching TRBD1 (5 bases). This CDR3 has 14 amino acids. The V end was cut by 2 bases, the J end by 5 bases, with 9 bases between. Germline V gives CDR1 SGHTA, CDR2 FQGNSA. CDR3 sequence reads: CASSLYQGTGELFF. DNA of the CDR3: TGTGCCAGCAGCTTATATCAGGGTACCGGGGAGCTGTTTTTT.

The rearrangement joins TRBV25-1 to TRBJ2-3, with 10 bases identical to TRBD1. J gave up 3 bases and V 8 bases, and 2 bases lay outside the gene matches. This CDR3 region has 13 residues. CDR1 is MGHDK and CDR2 is SYGVNS in the germline V gene. CDR3 bases: TGTGCCAGCTCGGGACAGGGGACAGATACGCAGTATTTT. Translated: CASSGQGTDTQYF.

The chain is built from TRBV6-5 and TRBJ1-5; no clear D. Trimming cost V 6 bases and J 1 base, with 7 bases left between them. CDR3 length: 13 amino acids. Germline values: CDR1 MNHEY, CDR2 SVGAGI. CDR3 amino acids: CASSLDSNQPQHF. CDR3 sequence (DNA): TGTGCCAGCAGCCTTGACAGCAATCAGCCCCAGCATTTT.